This T cell receptor beta chain was identified in a study of cytomegalovirus exposure and HLA in healthy donors (dated by TCRdb to the late 2010s). Study-level background: An earlier analysis of under 600 of the donors reported more than 250 Gb of sequence data and around 120 million unique TCR beta sequences from some 180 million T cells. Four to six DR-DQ haplotypes were handled as single units for association and clustering, since linkage in the cohort was strong. The genetic ancestry cluster associated with self-reported Caucasian donors included about four fifths of the roughly 400 genotyped donors. In a later analysis, previously published TCR beta repertoires from several hundred donors were re-analyzed and high-resolution HLA genotyping was added so that TCR occurrence patterns could be studied. Donor age, sex, ethnicity and CMV serostatus were collected together with the repertoire data. Every repertoire in the discovery cohort had been generated on one and the same sequencing platform. The study used immunosequencing to profile the T cell repertoires of around 600 subjects and linked those repertoires to cytomegalovirus serostatus. Genome-wide SNP genotypes for about three fifths of the roughly 670 donors were used in a later genetic analysis, which treated that subset as a discovery cohort. In addition to the first cohort of 666 subjects, a separate validation cohort of 130 or so different subjects was used. To predict cytomegalovirus infection status, the study combined high-throughput TCR immunosequencing, statistical association of individual TCRs with disease status, and machine learning. The aim of the study was to test whether cataloging public T cell receptors could identify signatures of past pathogen exposure. An earlier analysis of 500 to 650 of the donors applied high-throughput TCR beta sequencing to assess whether each TCR beta V gene segment acted as functional or pseudogenic. The number of typed donors differed by locus: 629-630 for A, B, C, DRB1 and DQB1; 500 to 550 for DQA1; fewer than 610 for DPA1; and around 490 for DPB1. Across some 400 genotyped donors of the cohort, an average of about 240,000 unique TCR beta nucleotide sequences per donor were sequenced, and around 19% of those sequences were non-productive. Class I and class II HLA loci were covered by the typing at four-digit resolution. The later analysis used no new phenotypic data to find candidate immune exposures, relying instead on TCR beta sequences and their occurrence across donors. Roughly 300 gigabases of sequencing data and about 92 million unique TCR sequences made up an early release that covered around 640 HLA-typed donors.

What the authors observed across the whole study: According to a later analysis, TCR association rates differed among HLA loci, with DRB1 alleles showing the most associated TCRs and HLA-C alleles showing the fewest. The 87-base-pair reads could not distinguish some IMGT-functional V segments, including TRBV6-2 and TRBV6-3, so those segments were excluded. The study listed 150 to 200 TCR beta chains as associated with cytomegalovirus. Across donors, most TCR sequences were observed very rarely, whereas some public TCRs were present in many individuals. This cohort had only TCR beta chains sequenced, and the lack of alpha or paired-chain data limited which features could be detected. Compared with equally common non-associated chains, HLA-associated TCR beta chains in a later analysis were more clonally expanded and had lower generation probabilities. The presence/absence analyses assumed that sequencing depth was roughly uniform across donors, and that assumption may not be true. In vitro tests confirmed that a few of the cytomegalovirus-associated TCR beta chains recognize cytomegalovirus antigens. In a later genetic analysis, a missense DCLRE1C variant was associated with V-gene and J-gene trimming of TCR beta chains, and the association was replicated in an independent cohort. Strong co-occurrence of HLA alleles, especially DR and DQ, made assigning TCR associations to individual alleles difficult. Because HLA typing was missing for some donors at each locus, association tests included only the typed subset. At a false discovery rate of 0.05, a later analysis linked around 17,000 TCR beta sequences to specific HLA alleles. Correlated functional status among segregating V segments might be attributable to linkage disequilibrium, but an unknown experimental factor could not be ruled out. Immune exposure information for the cohort was limited to CMV serostatus. Broadly in line with IMGT annotations, most TCR beta V segments showed up in productive rearrangements about 87% or about 30% of the time in an earlier analysis of 450 to 600 of the donors. Compared with the roughly 700-donor mean, donors in an Asian-associated ancestry cluster had fewer N-insertions in productive TCRs, according to a later genetic analysis. A cluster of highly shared sequence variants was judged likely to be a technical artifact of the sequencing pipeline. According to the authors, the approach could potentially be generalized to other disease states and immunological phenotypes. The classifier was reported to diagnose cytomegalovirus status with high specificity and sensitivity in both the original and validation cohorts. A later analysis reported that several top co-occurrence clusters appeared linked to parvovirus B19, influenza, CMV and Epstein-Barr virus. A further reported finding was that TCR beta sequences accurately predicted the HLA-A and HLA-B alleles for most subjects in the first cohort. Some 16 rarely observed V segments, including chromosome 9 orphons, were excluded from the earlier analysis of several hundred of the donors because counts were too low. According to a later analysis, most CMV-associated TCR beta chains appeared to be HLA-restricted, and the HLA associations seemed to be driven largely by CMV exposure.

Preparation of the library involved the immunoSEQ multiplex PCR assay. For the multiplex PCR, a mixture combining 60 forward primers for TCR Vbeta segments and 13 reverse primers for TCR Jbeta segments was used. A multiplex PCR assay on genomic DNA amplified the CDR3 region of rearranged TCR beta genes. On the Illumina HiSeq System, the amplified TCR beta libraries were sequenced as 87-base-pair reads. The authors' analysis ran thus. A later analysis tallied approximately 87 million unique TCR beta chains across the 550 to 850 repertoires, and approximately 12 million of those chains were shared by two or more donors. To remove PCR and sequencing errors, raw reads were error-corrected and collapsed into unique sequences using a nearest-neighbor algorithm that merged closely related sequences. To assign V, D and J gene segments, CDR3 sequences were aligned to IMGT reference sequences. For a sequence to be retained, a match of at least six nucleotides to both a V gene segment and a J gene segment was required. A rearrangement counted as productive if the CDR3 had no stop codons and remained in frame with V and J, and every other rearrangement counted as non-productive. Following IMGT convention, CDR3 was defined as the stretch from the second conserved V-encoded cysteine to the conserved J-encoded phenylalanine. In an earlier analysis of 500 to 650 of the donors, sequences lacking an unambiguous match to a single V gene segment were excluded. An earlier analysis of several hundred of the donors called V segments functional above 56.7% productive rearrangements and segregating when the between-donor standard deviation exceeded 5%. A statistical classification framework was built to diagnose cytomegalovirus status from the catalog of TCR beta chain sequences. In a later analysis, TCR nucleotide sequences were compared against IMGT/GENE-DB human TR gene sequences so that V and J genes could be assigned. Using the TCRdist pipeline, a later analysis assigned CDR3 sequences along with most-parsimonious VDJ recombination scenarios. In a later analysis, each TCR beta chain was defined by its CDR3 amino acid sequence together with its V-gene family, and reads lacking a unique V-gene family were excluded. As a way to deal with suspected cross-contamination and a sequencing artifact, a later analysis dropped 640 or so nucleotide sequences that were highly shared and had low generation probability. For each public chain, a later analysis derived a clonal expansion index from normalized ranks of inferred template counts within each repertoire. In a later analysis, generation probabilities were computed with a VDJ recombination model fitted to out-of-frame rearrangements, and the resulting probabilities were checked against IGoR. Hypergeometric tests were used in a later analysis to score TCR-TCR, TCR-HLA and TCR-CMV co-occurrence, with a repertoire-size bias correction applied to the TCR pairs. In a later analysis, false discovery rates were estimated by permuting HLA or CMV assignments 20 times. In a later analysis, co-occurring TCRs were grouped using DBSCAN, and TCRdist sequence similarity was added for clustering within HLA-allele-positive subsets. Repertoires with fewer than 30,000 or more than 120,000 public chains were left out of co-occurrence clustering, as were five repertoires with anomalous nucleotide sharing. TCRdb re-hosts the immuneACCESS table, in-frame sequences only. Its copies lack some clones; in the studies checked, an unresolved V gene accounts for under half of them, and the cause for the rest is not known. V and J calls and clone size come straight from that table; D and trimming were deduced from the DNA. For this sample, the table gives 150,000 to 200,000 clones. The top ten clones comprise approximately 0.82% of the sample.

The CDR3 covers 11 residues, taking in both the cysteine and the phenylalanine. Just the 33-base CDR3 DNA is kept, in frame starting at base 1. CDR1 SGHTA and CDR2 FQGNSA are derived from the germline V gene. V and J are truncated by 5 bases and 2 bases respectively, leaving an intervening sequence of 4 bases. In regard to this clone: Its antigen is still unknown.

The cohort consisted of hundreds of healthy bone marrow donors. At the time of sampling, all cohort members were nominally healthy, though unrecorded immune exposures were likely present. The donor was CMV seropositive and was included in the group of 300 or so seropositive cohort members. A peripheral blood sample was provided by each donor, and peripheral blood mononuclear cells were used for TCR beta sequencing. Genomic DNA extraction from the blood cell samples was performed with the Qiagen DNeasy Blood Extraction Kit. The chain is made from TRBV7-2 and TRBJ2-7, with no confident D gene call. Sequences were obtained from PBMCs. The receptor was isolated from a woman under 30 in good health and CMV-seropositive. The CDR3 region: CASSPAYEQYF. The nucleotide sequence reads as follows: TGTGCCAGCAGCCCCGCCTACGAGCAGTACTTC.